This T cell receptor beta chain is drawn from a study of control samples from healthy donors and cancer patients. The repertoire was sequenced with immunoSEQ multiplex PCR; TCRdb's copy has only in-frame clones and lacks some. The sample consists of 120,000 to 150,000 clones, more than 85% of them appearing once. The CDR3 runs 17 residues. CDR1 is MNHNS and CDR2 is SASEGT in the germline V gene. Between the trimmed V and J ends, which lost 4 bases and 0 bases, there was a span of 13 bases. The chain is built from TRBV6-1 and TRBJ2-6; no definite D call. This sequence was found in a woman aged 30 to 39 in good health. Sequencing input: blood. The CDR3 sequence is CASSGAVTASGANVLTF. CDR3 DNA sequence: TGTGCCAGCAGTGGAGCAGTAACTGCCTCTGGGGCCAACGTCCTGACTTTC.